This entry lists 16 T cell receptor beta chains sequenced from one sample in a study of T cell repertoires in cytomegalovirus infection. MiXCR, run by TCRdb on the reads, gives a single entry per CDR3 protein. The sample has around 81,000 distinct CDR3 sequences, 35% to 45% seen once. Their target antigens are unknown. Sample: CD8+ T cells from cultured PBMCs, taken from culture after CMV antigen stimulation. These TCRs come from a human donor in good health (CMV status not recorded). Some clones in this sample may be carry-over from other donors' samples.

The chain has TRBV2 and TRBJ1-1; D possibly corresponds to TRBD1 (6 bases). Trimming took 3 bases from V and 11 from J, leaving 16 bases between them. The germline gives CDR1 SNHLY, CDR2 FYNNEI. CDR3 size: 13 residues. In DNA, the CDR3 is TGTGCCAGCAGTGAGATGGCTTACAGGGTTGCTTTCTTT. The encoded protein is CASSEMAYRVAFF.

V and J are TRBV20-1 and TRBJ2-7; 8 bases align to TRBD1. The V gene end was trimmed by 0 bases and the J gene end by 2 bases; junction bases not matched to a gene: 12. Germline V gene sequence: CDR1 DFQATT, CDR2 SNEGSKA (reference sequence). CDR3 length equals 17 residues. CDR3 nucleotide sequence: TGCAGTGCTAGAGATCCTTCCGGCAGGGGGCCCACCTACGAGCAGTACTTC. It yields the protein CSARDPSGRGPTYEQYF.

The chain combines TRBV4-2 with TRBJ1-1; no reliable D call. This CDR3 comprises 15 residues. Germline-derived CDR1 and CDR2 are LGHNA and YNFKEQ. V was pared by 4 bases and J by 0 bases, with 12 bases between. The CDR3 DNA sequence: TGTGCCAGCAGCCTATCTAGGACGGTGAACACTGAAGCTTTCTTT. It codes for CASSLSRTVNTEAFF.

This clonotype has just a few counts. The genes are TRBV19 and TRBJ2-1; 7 nucleotides align to TRBD2. V lost 1 base and J lost 10; bases outside the gene matches: 10. This CDR3 comprises 15 residues. In germline, CDR1 is LNHDA, CDR2 SQIVND (reference sequence). The CDR3 DNA reads as TGTGCCAGTAGTATAGCGGGGGGTCCTTCAGCGGAGCAGTTCTTC. Amino acids: CASSIAGGPSAEQFF.

The chain has TRBV7-6 and TRBJ2-6; a weak D match, TRBD2 (7 bases). In germline, CDR1 is SGHVS, CDR2 FNYEAQ. V lost 1 base, J lost 0 bases, and 13 bases lay in between. CDR3 length: 18 amino acids. CDR3 DNA sequence: TGTGCCAGCAGCTTAGAGGGGGGGGCGATCTCTGGGGCCAACGTCCTGACTTTC. It specifies CASSLEGGAISGANVLTF.

CDR3 residues: CASSSRTSGYTDTQYF. CDR3 in DNA: TGTGCCAGCAGCTCCCGGACTAGCGGGTACACAGATACGCAGTATTTT. This chain connects TRBV7-6 to TRBJ2-3, with 11 positions matching TRBD2. Germline CDR1 and CDR2: SGHVS and FNYEAQ. The V and J ends lost 4 bases and 2 bases, in that order; junction bases with no gene match: 5. This CDR3 comprises 16 residues.

The chain recombines TRBV6-1 with TRBJ2-3; 9 bases match TRBD1. The V gene's germline CDR1 is MNHNS and CDR2 SASEGT. V trimming: 1 base; J trimming: 1 base; junction bases outside the gene matches: 0. The length of the CDR3 is 15 residues. The CDR3 DNA reads as TGTGCCAGCAGTGAAGGGGACAGGGGCACAGATACGCAGTATTTT. This translates into CASSEGDRGTDTQYF.

This clonotype was detected many times. The gene calls are TRBV7-8 and TRBJ1-1; 9 bases align to TRBD1. Germline V lookup: CDR1 SGHVS, CDR2 FQNEAQ. V dropped 1 base and J dropped 0; count of bases not matched to a gene: 6. The CDR3 length is 17 residues. CDR3 coding DNA: TGTGCCAGCAGCTTAGTTGGGACAGGGAGGGTGAACACTGAAGCTTTCTTT. The encoded protein is CASSLVGTGRVNTEAFF. Full variable domain (remainder filled in from reference TRBV7-8 and TRBJ1-1): GAGVSQSPRYKVAKRGQDVALRCDPISGHVSLFWYQQALGQGPEFLTYFQNEAQLDKSGLPSDRFFAERPEGSVSTLKIQRTQQEDSAVYLCASSLVGTGRVNTEAFFGQGTRLTVV.

This clonotype showed up just a few times. V and J are TRBV6-2 or TRBV6-3 and TRBJ1-5; D ambiguous. The V gene lost 8 bases and the J gene lost 2 bases, with 16 bases spanning the gap. Germline V gives CDR1 MNHEY, CDR2 SVGEGT. This CDR3 contains 15 residues. The CDR3 coding sequence is TGTGCCAGCGGACCTGGGTTTATGGGCAATCAGCCCCAGCATTTT. It codes for CASGPGFMGNQPQHF.

The table lists this clonotype with a few counts. V is TRBV28 and J is TRBJ2-7, with D maybe TRBD1 (6 bases). Germline loops: CDR1 MDHEN, CDR2 SYDVKM. Trimming took off 8 bases at V and 5 bases at J, with 22 bases between the two ends. This CDR3 has 15 residues. The CDR3 region is CASRYNGRGAHEQYF. For the CDR3, the DNA is TGTGCCAGCCGGTATAATGGCAGGGGCGCCCACGAGCAGTACTTC.

The chain recombines TRBV2 with TRBJ2-7; 7 bases align to TRBD1. The germline V gene encodes CDR1 SNHLY and CDR2 FYNNEI. CDR3 length equals 13 residues. V gave up 5 bases and J gave up 3 bases; unmatched junction bases: 4. CDR3 region: CASSSTGVYEQYF. CDR3 bases: TGTGCCAGCAGTTCTACAGGGGTCTACGAGCAGTACTTC.

This clonotype was detected a few times. V is TRBV4-1 and J is TRBJ2-1; D is unresolved. Germline V gene data show CDR1 as MGHRA and CDR2 as YSYEKL. The CDR3 sequence is 16 residues long. V gave up 4 bases and J gave up 0 bases, with 13 bases separating them. The CDR3 loop is CASSPALGSSYNEQFF. CDR3 DNA: TGCGCCAGCAGCCCGGCTCTGGGTTCCTCCTACAATGAGCAGTTCTTC.

The chain combines TRBV7-6 with TRBJ2-2, with TRBD1 matching 7 bases. The CDR3 length is 17 residues. The germline V gene has CDR1 SGHVS and CDR2 FNYEAQ. V lost 5 bases and J lost 3; bases outside the gene matches: 12. The CDR3 region is CASSANPGQKYTGELFF. CDR3 nucleotide sequence: TGTGCCAGCAGCGCAAATCCGGGACAGAAATACACCGGGGAGCTGTTTTTT. Variable domain in full (rest from reference TRBV7-6 and TRBJ2-2): GAGVSQSPRYKVTKRGQDVALRCDPISGHVSLYWYRQALGQGPEFLTYFNYEAQQDKSGLPNDRFSAERPEGSISTLTIQRTEQRDSAMYRCASSANPGQKYTGELFFGEGSRLTVL.

The sample holds many counts of this clonotype. J is TRBJ2-1 and V is TRBV6-2 or TRBV6-3; D gene ambiguous. Germline V gene sequence: CDR1 MNHEY, CDR2 SVGEGT. The CDR3 covers 13 residues. V lost 5 bases, J lost 7 bases, and 12 bases lay in between. CDR3 sequence: CASSQFVRNEQFF. CDR3 bases: TGTGCCAGCAGTCAATTCGTCAGGAATGAGCAGTTCTTC.

This chain joins TRBV7-2 and TRBJ2-7, with D unresolved. This CDR3 is 12 amino acids long. CDR1 SGHTA and CDR2 FQGNSA come from the germline V gene. Between the trimmed V and J ends, which lost 5 bases and 0 bases, there was a span of 5 bases. The chain's CDR3 is CASSLISYEQYF. CDR3 DNA: TGTGCCAGCAGCCTCATCTCCTACGAGCAGTACTTC.

This clonotype has only a few counts. J is TRBJ2-3 and V is TRBV7-2; the match to TRBD2 covers 8 bases. V shed 1 base, J shed 3 bases, and the junction held 6 bases outside the gene matches. The germline V gene encodes CDR1 SGHTA and CDR2 FQGNSA. CDR3 length: 16 amino acids. In nucleotides, the CDR3 is TGTGCCAGCAGCTTAGATCCAGCGGGGGTGACAGATACGCAGTATTTT. It translates to CASSLDPAGVTDTQYF. The whole variable domain, remainder taken from reference TRBV7-2 and TRBJ2-3, is GAGVSQSPSNKVTEKGKDVELRCDPISGHTALYWYRQSLGQGLEFLIYFQGNSAPDKSGLPSDRFSAERTGGSVSTLTIQRTQQEDSAVYLCASSLDPAGVTDTQYFGPGTRLTVL.